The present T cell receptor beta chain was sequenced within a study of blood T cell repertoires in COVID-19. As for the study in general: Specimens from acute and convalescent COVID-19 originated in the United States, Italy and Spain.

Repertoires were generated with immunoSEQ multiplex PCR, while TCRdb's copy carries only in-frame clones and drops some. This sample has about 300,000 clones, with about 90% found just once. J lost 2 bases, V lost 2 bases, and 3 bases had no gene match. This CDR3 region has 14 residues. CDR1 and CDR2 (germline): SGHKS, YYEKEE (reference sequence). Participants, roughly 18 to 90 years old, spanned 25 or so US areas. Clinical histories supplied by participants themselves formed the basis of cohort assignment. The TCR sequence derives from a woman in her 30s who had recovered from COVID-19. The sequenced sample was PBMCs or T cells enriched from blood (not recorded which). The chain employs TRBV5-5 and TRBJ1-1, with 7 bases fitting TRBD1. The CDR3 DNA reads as TGTGCCAGCAGCTTTAGGGACAGCAACACTGAAGCTTTCTTT. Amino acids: CASSFRDSNTEAFF.